Here is one T cell receptor (beta chain) with its context. In its sample, this clonotype was seen a few times. Its antigen is still unknown. No qualities accompany the bases; no much larger clone lies one base away. CDR1 MDHEN and CDR2 SYDVKM are derived from the germline V gene. V and J lose 5 bases and 0 bases, and a span of 19 bases separates them. Counted from cysteine to phenylalanine, this CDR3 has 18 amino acids. The retained sequence is limited to the CDR3, 54 bases, with the frame set at the first base. Read against the paper, the sample's time point label means: persistent/refractory GD, antithyroid drugs over 5 years with positive TRAb. For both TCR sequencing and RNA sequencing, RNA was extracted from PBMCs using TRIzol. The diagnosis of Graves' disease was made according to American Thyroid Association guidelines. The patients came from an endocrinology department in Xi'an, China. Each patient gave about 8.1 milliliters of peripheral blood, collected in an EDTA anticoagulant tube. PBMCs were isolated by Ficoll Paque Plus density gradient separation without further T cell sorting. An Agilent 2100 Bioanalyzer and agarose gel were used to check RNA quality, while a NanoDrop 2000 measured RNA concentration.

This sample is part of a study of regulatory T cells in long-lasting Graves disease (dated by TCRdb to the early 2020s). Describing the broader study: Persistent Graves' disease was defined as antithyroid drug treatment for over 5 years with persistently positive TSH receptor autoantibodies. Antithyroid drugs had been taken for approximately 10 years on average by persistent Graves' disease patients in the clinical cohort. A total of 33 samples underwent TCR sequencing, from about 13 patients with persistent Graves' disease and 20 patients with newly diagnosed Graves' disease. Patients with persistent Graves' disease were compared with patients with newly diagnosed Graves' disease using TCR sequencing and RNA sequencing of peripheral blood. The study was registered as a clinical trial and conducted in China.

Overall study results and their limits: Only peripheral blood was studied, because thyroid tissue, the primary lesion, was inaccessible. Lower TCR Shannon entropy and fewer highly expanded clones were observed in persistent Graves' disease patients than in newly diagnosed patients, which suggested clonal expansion. Persistent patients shared more public clonotypes among themselves (2,741) than newly diagnosed patients did (approximately 970). Only the TCR beta chain was sequenced and analyzed. TRBV28, TRBJ1-2 and TRBJ2-5 were preferentially used in persistent disease, while TRBV20-1 and TRBJ2-1 were favored in newly diagnosed disease. The small sample size was acknowledged by the authors as a limitation that may reduce accuracy.

Libraries were made using multiplex PCR. Data came from an Illumina HiSeq 4000. CDR3 regions were amplified by Arm-PCR with iRepertoire HTBI primers to construct TCR beta libraries. Before sequencing, the PCR products went through gel purification. The authors' analysis ran thus. Gene usage analysis of CDR3 amino acid clonotypes relied on the 60 or so TRBV and about 15 TRBJ segments identified across samples. Filtered high-quality paired reads were merged into contigs using COPE and FqMerger. Contigs were aligned with BLAST to IMGT TRBV, TRBD and TRBJ reference genes, and CDR3 was defined per IMGT. Highly expanded clones were defined as clonotypes with a frequency above 0.1%. Repertoire diversity was measured by Shannon entropy, and V-J evenness by the Gini coefficient. Public clonotypes were defined as clonotypes shared by more than one individual. The public reads were run again by TCRdb, first through fastp at Q25 and then through MiXCR, and only productive beta chains were kept. Duplicate CDR3 protein sequences are folded into a single record with the most common DNA and genes. The V and J calls follow TCRdb's processing rather than the paper's. The sample table contains about 470,000 distinct CDR3 sequences; only one count was recorded for 20% to 25% of them. Of the sample, around 7% is held by the ten largest clones.

In this chain, TRBV28 is recombined with TRBJ2-2; 5 matching bases give a weak D call of TRBD2. The origin of this receptor is a female donor with Graves disease. The specimen comprised peripheral blood mononuclear cells (PBMCs), sampled when the disease was refractory, from a patient treated with antithyroid drugs. The nucleotide sequence is TGTGCCAGCAGTCCCCCGACGGGGATAGGGTCGAACACCGGGGAGCTGTTTTTT. Its protein is CASSPPTGIGSNTGELFF. The variable domain in full, with residues beyond the CDR3 obtained from the reference TRBV28 and TRBJ2-2 genes, is DVKVTQSSRYLVKRTGEKVFLECVQDMDHENMFWYRQDPGLGLRLIYFSYDVKMKEKGDIPEGYSVSREKKERFSLILESASTNQTSMYLCASSPPTGIGSNTGELFFGEGSRLTVL.